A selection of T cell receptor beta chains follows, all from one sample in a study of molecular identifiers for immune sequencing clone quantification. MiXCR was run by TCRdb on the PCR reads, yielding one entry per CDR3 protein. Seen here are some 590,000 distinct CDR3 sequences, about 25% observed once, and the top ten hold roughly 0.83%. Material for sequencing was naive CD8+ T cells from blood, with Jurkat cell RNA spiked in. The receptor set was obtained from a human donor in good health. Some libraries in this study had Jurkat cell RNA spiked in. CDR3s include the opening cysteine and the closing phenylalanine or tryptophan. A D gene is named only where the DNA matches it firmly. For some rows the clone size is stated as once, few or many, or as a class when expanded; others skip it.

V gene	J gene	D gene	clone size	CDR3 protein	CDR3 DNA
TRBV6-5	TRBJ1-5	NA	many	CASSLTGFNNQPQHF	TGTGCCAGCAGTTTAACCGGTTTTAACAATCAGCCCCAGCATTTT
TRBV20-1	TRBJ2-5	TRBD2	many	CSARPAGEETQYF	TGCAGTGCTAGGCCAGCGGGGGAGGAGACCCAGTACTTC
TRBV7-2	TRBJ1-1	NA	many	CASSPFTGMNTEAFF	TGTGCCAGCAGCCCATTCACGGGCATGAACACTGAAGCTTTCTTT
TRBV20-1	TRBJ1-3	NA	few	CSARDQSSGNTIYF	TGCAGTGCTAGAGATCAGAGCTCTGGAAACACCATATATTTT
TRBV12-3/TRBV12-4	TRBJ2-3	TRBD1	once	CACSFGTGDDTQYF	TGTGCCTGCAGTTTTGGGACAGGGGATGATACGCAGTATTTT
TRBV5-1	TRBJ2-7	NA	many	CASSLVTGTDSYEQYF	TGCGCCAGCAGCTTGGTCACCGGGACGGACTCCTACGAGCAGTACTTC
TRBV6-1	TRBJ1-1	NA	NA	CASSLTGVQAFF	TGTGCCAGCAGCTTAACAGGAGTTCAAGCTTTCTTT
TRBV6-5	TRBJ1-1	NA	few	CASSYSRGKTSNTEAFF	TGTGCCAGCAGTTACTCGAGGGGGAAGACATCGAACACTGAAGCTTTCTTT
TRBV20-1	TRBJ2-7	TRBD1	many	CSAGTGSYEQYF	TGCAGTGCTGGGACAGGGAGCTACGAGCAGTACTTC
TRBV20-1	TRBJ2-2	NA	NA	CSARAGLGGELFF	TGCAGTGCTAGGGCGGGATTAGGCGGGGAGCTGTTTTTT
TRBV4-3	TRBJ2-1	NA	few	CASSQDVSYEQFF	TGCGCCAGCAGCCAAGATGTCAGCTATGAGCAGTTCTTC
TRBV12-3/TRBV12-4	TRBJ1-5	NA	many	CASSITGDQPQHF	TGTGCCAGTAGTATCACTGGGGATCAGCCCCAGCATTTT
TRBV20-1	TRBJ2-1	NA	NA	CSARDISAYNEQFF	TGCAGTGCTAGAGATATTTCAGCTTACAATGAGCAGTTCTTC
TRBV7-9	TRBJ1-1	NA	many	CASSSRQAGRTEAFF	TGTGCCAGCAGCTCCCGACAAGCAGGGAGAACTGAAGCTTTCTTT
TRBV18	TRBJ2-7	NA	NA	CASSPPEDLYEQYF	TGTGCCAGCTCACCACCAGAAGACCTCTACGAGCAGTACTTC
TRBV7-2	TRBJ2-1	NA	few	CASSSLRGGDEQFF	TGTGCCAGCAGCTCGTTGCGGGGAGGAGATGAGCAGTTCTTC
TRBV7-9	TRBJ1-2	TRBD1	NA	CASSREGQGLNYGYTF	TGTGCCAGCAGCCGCGAGGGACAGGGCCTAAACTATGGCTACACCTTC
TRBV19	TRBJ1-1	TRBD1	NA	CASSIQGAVNTEAFF	TGTGCCAGTAGTATCCAGGGGGCCGTGAACACTGAAGCTTTCTTT
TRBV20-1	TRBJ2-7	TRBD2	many	CSARGWTSGSIREMYEQYF	TGCAGTGCTAGAGGCTGGACTAGCGGGAGTATTAGAGAGATGTACGAGCAGTACTTC
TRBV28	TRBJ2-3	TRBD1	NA	CASLGQMTGTDTQYF	TGTGCCAGCCTGGGACAGATGACCGGCACAGATACGCAGTATTTT
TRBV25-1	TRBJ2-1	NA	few	CASSGQGGRPYNEQFF	TGTGCCAGCAGTGGACAGGGAGGGCGCCCCTACAATGAGCAGTTCTTC
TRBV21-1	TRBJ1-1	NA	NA	CASSRKGTLNTEAFF	TGTGCCAGCAGCAGAAAGGGGACCCTGAACACTGAAGCTTTCTTT
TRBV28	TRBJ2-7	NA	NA	CASSPRSTSYEQYF	TGTGCCAGCAGTCCCCGCAGCACGTCCTACGAGCAGTACTTC
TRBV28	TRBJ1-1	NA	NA	CASSSQATSQSDEAFF	TGTGCCAGCAGTTCACAGGCCACGTCCCAATCGGATGAAGCTTTCTTT
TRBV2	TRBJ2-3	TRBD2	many	CASRGLAGATDTQYF	TGTGCCAGCAGGGGACTAGCGGGGGCCACAGATACGCAGTATTTT
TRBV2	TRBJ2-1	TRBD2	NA	CASSEESEVAGGANEQFF	TGTGCCAGCAGTGAGGAGAGTGAGGTAGCGGGGGGGGCCAATGAGCAGTTCTTC
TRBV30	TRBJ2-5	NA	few	CAWEGETQYF	TGTGCCTGGGAAGGGGAGACCCAGTACTTC
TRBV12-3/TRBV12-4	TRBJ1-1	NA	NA	CASKMTVNTEAFF	TGTGCCAGCAAAATGACAGTGAACACTGAAGCTTTCTTT
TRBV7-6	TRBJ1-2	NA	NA	CASSLDPPPRQDGYTF	TGTGCCAGCAGCTTAGATCCCCCCCCCCGACAAGATGGCTACACCTTC
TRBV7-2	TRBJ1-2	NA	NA	CASSLGVQGNYGYTF	TGTGCCAGCAGCTTAGGCGTACAGGGTAACTATGGCTACACCTTC
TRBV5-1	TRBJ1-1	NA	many	CASRAVNTEAFF	TGCGCCAGCAGGGCAGTGAACACTGAAGCTTTCTTT
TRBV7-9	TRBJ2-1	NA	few	CASSQGEYNEQFF	TGTGCCAGCAGCCAAGGAGAGTACAATGAGCAGTTCTTC
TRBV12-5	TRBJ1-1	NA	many	CASGLTMNTEAFF	TGTGCTAGTGGTTTGACGATGAACACTGAAGCTTTCTTT
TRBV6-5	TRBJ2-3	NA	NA	CASSYGARDTQYF	TGTGCCAGCAGTTACGGCGCAAGGGATACGCAGTATTTT
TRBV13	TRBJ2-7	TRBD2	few	CASSQSQTGGPWEQYF	TGTGCCAGCAGCCAGTCACAAACGGGGGGGCCTTGGGAGCAGTACTTC
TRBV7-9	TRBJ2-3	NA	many	CASSHLEGPISTDTQYF	TGTGCCAGCAGCCACCTGGAGGGACCCATTAGCACAGATACGCAGTATTTT
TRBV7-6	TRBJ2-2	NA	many	CASSLASRGATGELFF	TGTGCCAGCAGCTTAGCGTCCCGGGGGGCCACCGGGGAGCTGTTTTTT
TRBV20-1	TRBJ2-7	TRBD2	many	CSARLPAGGDEQYF	TGCAGTGCTAGACTGCCAGCGGGAGGGGACGAGCAGTACTTC
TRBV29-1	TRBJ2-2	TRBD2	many	CSVGTSGSAGELFF	TGCAGCGTGGGGACTAGCGGGAGCGCCGGGGAGCTGTTTTTT
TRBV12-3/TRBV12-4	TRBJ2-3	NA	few	CASKTRLNFYTDTQYF	TGTGCCAGCAAGACTCGACTGAATTTTTACACAGATACGCAGTATTTT
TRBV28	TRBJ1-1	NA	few	CASSLHQQELNTEAFF	TGTGCCAGCAGCCTACATCAACAGGAACTGAACACTGAAGCTTTCTTT
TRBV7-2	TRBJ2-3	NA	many	CASSPYGDTQYF	TGTGCCAGCAGCCCATATGGGGATACGCAGTATTTT
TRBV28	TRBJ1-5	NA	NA	CASSFRGMGWQPQHF	TGTGCCAGCAGTTTTCGGGGGATGGGGTGGCAGCCCCAGCATTTT
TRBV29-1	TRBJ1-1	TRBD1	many	CSTGTAEAFF	TGCAGCACTGGGACAGCCGAAGCTTTCTTT
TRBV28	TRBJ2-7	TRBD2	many	CASRRSRRGGYEQYF	TGTGCCAGCAGACGGTCTCGCCGGGGGGGCTACGAGCAGTACTTC
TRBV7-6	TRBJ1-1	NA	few	CASSPQGSAEAFF	TGTGCCAGCAGCCCGCAGGGGTCGGCTGAAGCTTTCTTT
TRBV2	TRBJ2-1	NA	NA	CASSGADRNNEQFF	TGTGCCAGCAGTGGGGCCGACAGAAACAATGAGCAGTTCTTC
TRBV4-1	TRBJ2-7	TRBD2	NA	CASSQAGTSGLFSYEQYF	TGCGCCAGCAGCCAGGCCGGGACTAGCGGTCTGTTCTCCTACGAGCAGTACTTC
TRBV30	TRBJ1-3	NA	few	CAWSVGNSGNTIYF	TGTGCCTGGAGTGTCGGGAACTCTGGAAACACCATATATTTT
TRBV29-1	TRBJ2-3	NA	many	CSVQLDTQYF	TGCAGCGTGCAGCTGGATACGCAGTATTTT
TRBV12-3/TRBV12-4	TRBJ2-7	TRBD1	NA	CASSSPRTGIYEQYF	TGTGCCAGCAGTTCGCCTCGGACAGGGATCTACGAGCAGTACTTC